This is a list of T cell receptor beta chains from one sample in a study of CD8 T cells in Susac syndrome. Each CDR3 protein is one row after TCRdb ran MiXCR on the immunoSEQ multiplex PCR reads. Seen here are about 190,000 distinct CDR3 sequences, 90% to 95% observed once, and the top ten hold 0.1%. Sequencing was carried out using CD4+ T cells from PBMCs. The source is a human donor in good health. Both conserved end residues are part of each CDR3.

TRBJ1-4,TRBV5-4,CASSYWTGGYEKLFF
TRBJ2-2,TRBV5-1,CASSPTGGLSTGELFF
TRBJ1-1,TRBV30,CAWSTQIGDTEAFF
TRBJ2-7,TRBV27,CASSLGLTLYEQYF
TRBJ1-5,TRBV19,CASSTDRGRNQPQHF
TRBJ1-1,TRBV12-3/TRBV12-4,CASSSRGKTGRGEAFF
TRBJ2-7,TRBV12-3/TRBV12-4,CASTLGLGQGNEQYF
TRBJ2-6,TRBV3-1,CASSSVGGGANVLTF
TRBJ2-6,TRBV4-1,CVSSQEGGGSGANVLTF
TRBJ1-6,TRBV5-1,CASSSQGPNTHSPLHF
TRBJ2-5,TRBV28,CASSPSTQETQYF
TRBJ2-6,TRBV7-2,CASSLGTGRDSGANVLTF
TRBJ1-1,TRBV28,CASSLLGGGRAEAFF
TRBJ2-3,TRBV10-3,CAIASGGADTQYF
TRBJ1-5,TRBV6-6,CASSSRDRGYPQPQHF
TRBJ1-3,TRBV29-1,CSVIKDLGNTIYF
TRBJ2-5,TRBV20-1,CSAYKPGGRKTQYF
TRBJ1-2,TRBV7-2,CASSPQGEGYGYTF
TRBJ1-2,TRBV2,CASKGQGGGYTF
TRBJ2-5,TRBV12-3/TRBV12-4,CASMPSHRRETQYF
TRBJ2-5,TRBV7-8,CASSRRTVRETQYF
TRBJ1-4,TRBV18,CASSPNVPPEKLFF
TRBJ2-3,TRBV13,CASSSWMGSGDTQYF
TRBJ1-2,TRBV12-3/TRBV12-4,CASSPAGNGYTF
TRBJ2-2,TRBV29-1,CSVVNTGELFF
TRBJ2-1,TRBV28,CATSLGGSGEQFF
TRBJ1-1,TRBV3-1,CASSQGVPESEAFF
TRBJ1-1,TRBV5-1,CASRKGAEKAFF
TRBJ1-1,TRBV6-5,CASSRQGRHTEAFF
TRBJ1-6,TRBV5-1,CASSPAGAVQGNSPLHF
TRBJ1-2,TRBV5-1,CASRLQGSPGDGYTF
TRBJ2-5,TRBV10-3,CAIRAAEEETQYF
TRBJ1-1,TRBV24-1,CATSDPATGRAFF
TRBJ2-7,TRBV20-1,CSAPRGYEQYF
TRBJ2-3,TRBV5-6,CASSLVVTDTQYF
TRBJ1-1,TRBV7-2,CASSRITFGTEAFF
TRBJ2-5,TRBV6-6,CASSSKRGEGETQYF
TRBJ2-4,TRBV12-3/TRBV12-4,CASQIRAKNIQYF
TRBJ2-2,TRBV27,CASALRASGVSGELFF
TRBJ2-4,TRBV7-9,CASSSNQGAKNIQYF
TRBJ1-1,TRBV15,CATSRPKTGGWAFF
TRBJ1-2,TRBV29-1,CSAGPGYGYTF
TRBJ2-1,TRBV5-1,CASSSDGFSYNEQFF
TRBJ2-5,TRBV6-2/TRBV6-3,CASRQGLAGDPQYF
TRBJ1-5,TRBV20-1,CSARGLGQGNQPQHF
TRBJ2-1,TRBV15,CAAMQGSSYNEQFF
TRBJ1-1,TRBV6-5,CASSYSFLETEAFF
TRBJ2-3,TRBV7-8,CASSLAYRGSSTDTQYF
TRBJ1-1,TRBV9,CASSVSTQGGTEAFF
TRBJ2-5,TRBV12-3/TRBV12-4,CASRPSRQQTQYF